The rows below give T cell receptor beta chains drawn from one sample of a study of CD8 T cells in Susac syndrome. TCRdb re-called the immunoSEQ multiplex PCR reads through MiXCR, storing one row per CDR3 protein. The sample lists under 150,000 distinct CDR3 sequences, around nine tenths occurring once. Sample: CD8+ T cells from PBMCs. These receptors all stem from a human donor with multiple sclerosis. CDR3s include the opening cysteine and the closing phenylalanine or tryptophan. The D gene is left open where the match is weak. Clone size is given for some rows only: seen once, a few or many times, or a class if the clone is expanded.

>TRBV5-4|NA|TRBJ1-2|NA
TGTGCCAGCAGCCCCGACAACGACAGGATGGGCTATGGCTACACCTTC
CASSPDNDRMGYGYTF
>TRBV28|TRBD1|TRBJ1-1|NA
TGTGCCAGCAGTTTAGAAGGGGGCCTGAACACTGAAGCTTTCTTT
CASSLEGGLNTEAFF
>TRBV12-3/TRBV12-4|NA|TRBJ2-2|few
TGTGCCAGCAGTTTCATAAAGGCCGGGGAGCTGTTTTTT
CASSFIKAGELFF
>TRBV7-9|TRBD1|TRBJ1-2|NA
TGTGCCAGCAGCTTATATCATGGGACAGGTAGAGAAACTTCTGGCTACACCTTC
CASSLYHGTGRETSGYTF
>TRBV27|NA|TRBJ2-2|NA
TGTGCCAGCAGAGCAGGGGGGGCCGGGGAGCTGTTTTTT
CASRAGGAGELFF
>TRBV29-1|NA|TRBJ2-5|NA
TGCAGCGTTGACTGGGGAATACAGGCCGGGGAGACCCAGTACTTC
CSVDWGIQAGETQYF
>TRBV13|TRBD2|TRBJ2-2|NA
TGTGCCAGCAGCTTGGGCATAGCGGGAAACACCGGGGAGCTGTTTTTT
CASSLGIAGNTGELFF
>TRBV4-1|TRBD1|TRBJ1-1|few
TGTGCCAGCAGCTTAGGGACAGGGAACACTGAAGCTTTCTTT
CASSLGTGNTEAFF
>TRBV27|TRBD1|TRBJ2-7|NA
TGTGCCAGCAGTTCTGGACAGGGACGAAGCTACGAGCAGTACTTC
CASSSGQGRSYEQYF
>TRBV2|TRBD2|TRBJ2-3|NA
TGTGCCAGCAGTGAAGGTATAGCGGGAGATACGCAGTATTTT
CASSEGIAGDTQYF
>TRBV4-2|NA|TRBJ1-1|NA
TGTGCCAGCAGCCAACTCCTGACCTTGACAGAGATCAACACTGAAGCTTTCTTT
CASSQLLTLTEINTEAFF
>TRBV6-5|NA|TRBJ1-3|NA
TGTGCCAGCAGTTACTCGACGGGACGGATCTCTGGAAACACCATATATTTT
CASSYSTGRISGNTIYF
>TRBV7-9|NA|TRBJ2-4|NA
TGTGCCAGCAGCCCCACAGGGTATGCTGACATTCAGTACTTC
CASSPTGYADIQYF
>TRBV30|NA|TRBJ1-4|NA
TGTGCCTGGAGCCAGGGAAGTGAAAAACTGTTTTTT
CAWSQGSEKLFF
>TRBV7-2|NA|TRBJ2-7|NA
TGTGCCAGCAGTTATTTTAGCTCCTACGAGCAGTACTTC
CASSYFSSYEQYF
>TRBV12-3/TRBV12-4|NA|TRBJ1-5|NA
TGTGCCAGCATGGGGGCAGGAGGTCAGCCCCAGCATTTT
CASMGAGGQPQHF
>TRBV25-1|NA|TRBJ2-6|NA
TGTGCCACCTCGGGGGCCAACGTCCTGACTTTC
CATSGANVLTF
>TRBV5-1|NA|TRBJ2-2|NA
TGCGCCAGCAGCTCAGGACTAGGGGGATTCACCGGGGAGCTGTTTTTT
CASSSGLGGFTGELFF
>TRBV7-3|NA|TRBJ2-3|NA
TGTGCCAGCAGCTTAATGGGAGGCGGGGAAGATACGCAGTATTTT
CASSLMGGGEDTQYF
>TRBV3-1|TRBD1|TRBJ1-1|NA
TGTGCCAGCGGGACAGCCAACACTGAAGCTTTCTTT
CASGTANTEAFF
>TRBV4-1|NA|TRBJ1-5|NA
TGCGCCAGCAGCCAAGTGGTTAGGGGGGACCAGCCCCAGCATTTT
CASSQVVRGDQPQHF
>TRBV7-2|NA|TRBJ2-3|few
TGTGCCAGCAGCTTAGCTTTATTAGATACGCAGTATTTT
CASSLALLDTQYF